This T cell receptor (beta chain) was recorded in a study of siplizumab effects on memory and regulatory T cells. Sequenced by immunoSEQ multiplex PCR; TCRdb stores in-frame clones only, minus some. The data contain 90,000 to 95,000 clones, approximately 96% of them singletons. The CDR3 extends over 20 amino acids. Trimming took off 7 bases at V and 0 bases at J, with 29 bases between the two ends. CDR1 SGDLS and CDR2 YYNGEE come from the germline V gene. The chain combines TRBV9 with TRBJ1-5; possibly TRBD1 for D (5 bases). The clonotype originates from a human donor in good health. The sample taken for sequencing was naive CD4+ T cells sorted from blood. The chain's CDR3 is CASFGQGMLQSANSNQPQHF. The CDR3 DNA sequence: TGTGCCAGCTTTGGGCAGGGTATGTTGCAGTCGGCTAATAGCAATCAGCCCCAGCATTTT.